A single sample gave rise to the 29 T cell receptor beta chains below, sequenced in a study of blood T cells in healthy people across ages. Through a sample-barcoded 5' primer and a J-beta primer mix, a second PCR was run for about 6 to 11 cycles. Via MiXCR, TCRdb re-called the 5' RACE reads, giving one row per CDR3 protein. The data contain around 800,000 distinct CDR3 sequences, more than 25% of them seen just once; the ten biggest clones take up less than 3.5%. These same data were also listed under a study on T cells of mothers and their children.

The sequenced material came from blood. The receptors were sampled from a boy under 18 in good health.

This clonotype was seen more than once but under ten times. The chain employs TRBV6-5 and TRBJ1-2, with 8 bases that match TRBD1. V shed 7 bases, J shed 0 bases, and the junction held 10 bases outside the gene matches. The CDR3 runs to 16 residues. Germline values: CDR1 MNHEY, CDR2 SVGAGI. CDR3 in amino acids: CASTRTGYLTNYGYTF. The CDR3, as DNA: TGTGCCAGCACCCGGACAGGGTACCTGACTAACTATGGCTACACCTTC.

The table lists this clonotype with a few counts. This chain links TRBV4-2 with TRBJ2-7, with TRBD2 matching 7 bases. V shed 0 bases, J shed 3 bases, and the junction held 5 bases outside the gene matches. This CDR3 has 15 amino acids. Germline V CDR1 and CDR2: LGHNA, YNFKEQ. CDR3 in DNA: TGTGCCAGCAGCCAAGATTCCCCGGGGGGCTACGAGCAGTACTTC. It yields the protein CASSQDSPGGYEQYF.

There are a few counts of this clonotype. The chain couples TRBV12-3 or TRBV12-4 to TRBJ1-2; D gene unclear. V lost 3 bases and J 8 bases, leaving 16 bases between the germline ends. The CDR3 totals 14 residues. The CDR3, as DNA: TGTGCCAGCAGTTTGGGCAGTTTGCTTAGGGGCTACACCTTC. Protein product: CASSLGSLLRGYTF.

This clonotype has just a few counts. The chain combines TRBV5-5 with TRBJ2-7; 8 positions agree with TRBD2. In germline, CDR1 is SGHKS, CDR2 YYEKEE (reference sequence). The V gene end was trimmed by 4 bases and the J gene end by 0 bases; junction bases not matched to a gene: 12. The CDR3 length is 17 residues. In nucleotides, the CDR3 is TGTGCCAGCAGCCGCCCTCGGGAGGGGCCCTTCTCCTACGAGCAGTACTTC. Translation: CASSRPREGPFSYEQYF.

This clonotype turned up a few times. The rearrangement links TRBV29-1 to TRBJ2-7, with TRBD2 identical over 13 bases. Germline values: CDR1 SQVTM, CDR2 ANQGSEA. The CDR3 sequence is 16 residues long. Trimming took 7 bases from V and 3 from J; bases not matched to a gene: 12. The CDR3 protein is CSAGTSGRASFYEQYF. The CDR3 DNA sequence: TGCAGCGCCGGAACTAGCGGGAGGGCCTCTTTCTACGAGCAGTACTTC.

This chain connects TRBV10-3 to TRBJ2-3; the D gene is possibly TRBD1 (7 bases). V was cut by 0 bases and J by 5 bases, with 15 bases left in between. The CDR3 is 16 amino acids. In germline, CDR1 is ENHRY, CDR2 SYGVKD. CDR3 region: CAISESRGANEDTQYF. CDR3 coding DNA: TGTGCCATCAGTGAGTCCAGGGGGGCCAATGAAGATACGCAGTATTTT.

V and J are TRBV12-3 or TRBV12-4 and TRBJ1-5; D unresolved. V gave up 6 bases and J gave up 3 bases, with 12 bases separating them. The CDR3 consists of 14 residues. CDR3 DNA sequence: TGTGCCAGCAGCTCGACACGCGACAATCAGCCCCAGCATTTT. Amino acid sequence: CASSSTRDNQPQHF.

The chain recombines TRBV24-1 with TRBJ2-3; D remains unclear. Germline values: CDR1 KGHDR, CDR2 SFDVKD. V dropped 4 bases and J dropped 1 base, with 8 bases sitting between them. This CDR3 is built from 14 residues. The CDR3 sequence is CATSDTRRTDTQYF. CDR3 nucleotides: TGTGCCACCAGTGACACCCGACGCACAGATACGCAGTATTTT.

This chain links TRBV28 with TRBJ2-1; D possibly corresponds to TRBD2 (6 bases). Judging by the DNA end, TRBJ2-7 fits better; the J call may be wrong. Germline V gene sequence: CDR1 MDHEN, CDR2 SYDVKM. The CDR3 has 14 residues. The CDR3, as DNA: TGTGCCAGCACCCCCGGGGGATCCCCCTACGAGCAGTACTTC. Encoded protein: CASTPGGSPYEQYF.

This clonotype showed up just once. The CDR3 spells CSVVHRESYEQYF. CDR3 in DNA: TGCAGCGTTGTGCACAGGGAGAGCTACGAGCAGTACTTC. This chain links TRBV29-1 with TRBJ2-7; perhaps TRBD1 as D (6 bases). The CDR3 is 13 amino acids. Trimming removed 4 bases at V and 3 bases at J, with 13 bases between. Per the germline V gene, CDR1 is SQVTM and CDR2 is ANQGSEA.

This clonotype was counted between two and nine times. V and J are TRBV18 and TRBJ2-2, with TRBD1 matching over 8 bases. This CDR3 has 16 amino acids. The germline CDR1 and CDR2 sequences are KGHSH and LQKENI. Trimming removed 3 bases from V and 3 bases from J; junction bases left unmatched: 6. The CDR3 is CASSPRTGMHTGELFF. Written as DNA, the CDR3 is TGTGCCAGCTCACCCCGGACAGGGATGCACACCGGGGAGCTGTTTTTT.

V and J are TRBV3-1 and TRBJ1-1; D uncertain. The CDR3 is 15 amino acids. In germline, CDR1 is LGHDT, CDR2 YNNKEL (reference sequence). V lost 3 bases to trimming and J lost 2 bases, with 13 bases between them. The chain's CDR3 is CASSHFERSNTEAFF. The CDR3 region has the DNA TGTGCCAGCAGCCATTTTGAGAGGAGCAACACTGAAGCTTTCTTT.

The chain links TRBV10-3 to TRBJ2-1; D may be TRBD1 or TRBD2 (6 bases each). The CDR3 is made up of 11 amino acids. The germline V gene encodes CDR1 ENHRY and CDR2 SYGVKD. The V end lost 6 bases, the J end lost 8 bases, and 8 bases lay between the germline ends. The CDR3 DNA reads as TGTGCCATCAGGAGGGGGGATGAGCAGTTCTTC. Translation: CAIRRGDEQFF.

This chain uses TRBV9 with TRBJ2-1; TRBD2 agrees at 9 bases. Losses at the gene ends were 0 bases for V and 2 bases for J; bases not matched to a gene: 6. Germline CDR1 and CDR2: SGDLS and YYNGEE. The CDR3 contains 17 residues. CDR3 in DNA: TGTGCCAGCAGCGTAGTCCCTAGCGGGGAAACCTACAATGAGCAGTTCTTC. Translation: CASSVVPSGETYNEQFF.

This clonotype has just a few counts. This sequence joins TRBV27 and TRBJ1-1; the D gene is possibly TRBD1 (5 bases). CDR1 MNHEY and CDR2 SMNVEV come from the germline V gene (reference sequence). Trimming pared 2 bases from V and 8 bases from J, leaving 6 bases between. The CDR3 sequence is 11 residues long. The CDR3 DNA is TGTGCCAGCAGTTTAAAGGGGGAAGCTTTCTTT. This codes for CASSLKGEAFF.

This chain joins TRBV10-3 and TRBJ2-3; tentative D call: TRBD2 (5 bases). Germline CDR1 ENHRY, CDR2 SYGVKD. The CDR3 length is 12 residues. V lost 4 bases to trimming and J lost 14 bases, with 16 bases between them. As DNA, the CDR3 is TGTGCCATCAGTGCCGAGCCTACGGGGAGGTATTTT. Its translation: CAISAEPTGRYF.

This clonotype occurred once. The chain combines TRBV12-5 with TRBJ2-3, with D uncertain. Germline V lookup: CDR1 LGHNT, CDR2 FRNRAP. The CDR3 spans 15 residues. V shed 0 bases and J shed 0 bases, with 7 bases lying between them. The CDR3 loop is CASGLVTGSTDTQYF. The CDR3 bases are TGTGCTAGTGGTTTGGTTACGGGTAGCACAGATACGCAGTATTTT.

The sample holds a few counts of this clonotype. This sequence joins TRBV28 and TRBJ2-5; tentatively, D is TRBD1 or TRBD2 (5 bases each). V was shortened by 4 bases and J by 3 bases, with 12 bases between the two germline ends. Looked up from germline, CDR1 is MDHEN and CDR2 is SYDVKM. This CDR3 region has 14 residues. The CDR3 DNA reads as TGTGCCAGCAGTTCCAATGGGGGAGAAGAGACCCAGTACTTC. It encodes CASSSNGGEETQYF.

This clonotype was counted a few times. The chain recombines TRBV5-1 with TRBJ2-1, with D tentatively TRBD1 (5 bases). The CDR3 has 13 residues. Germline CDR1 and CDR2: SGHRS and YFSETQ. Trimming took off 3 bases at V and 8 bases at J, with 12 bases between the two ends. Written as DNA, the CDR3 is TGCGCCAGCAGCTGGGAAACAGGCTATGAGCAGTTCTTC. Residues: CASSWETGYEQFF. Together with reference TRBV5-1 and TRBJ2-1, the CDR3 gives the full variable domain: KAGVTQTPRYLIKTRGQQVTLSCSPISGHRSVSWYQQTPGQGLQFLFEYFSETQRNKGNFPGRFSGRQFSNSRSEMNVSTLELGDSALYLCASSWETGYEQFFGPGTRLTVL.

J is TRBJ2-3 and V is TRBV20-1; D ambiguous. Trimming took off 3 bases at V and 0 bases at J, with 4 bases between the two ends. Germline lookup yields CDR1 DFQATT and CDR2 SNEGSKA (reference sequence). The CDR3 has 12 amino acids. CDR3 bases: TGCAGTGCTAGCGCTAGCACAGATACGCAGTATTTT. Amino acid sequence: CSASASTDTQYF.

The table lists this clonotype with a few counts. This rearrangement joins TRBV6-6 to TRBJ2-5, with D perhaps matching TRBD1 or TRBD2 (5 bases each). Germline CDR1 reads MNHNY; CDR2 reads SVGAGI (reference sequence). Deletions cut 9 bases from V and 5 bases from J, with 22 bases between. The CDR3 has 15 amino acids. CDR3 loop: CARPQTGLASETQYF. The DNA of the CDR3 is TGTGCCAGACCTCAGACGGGGCTCGCCAGCGAGACCCAGTACTTC.

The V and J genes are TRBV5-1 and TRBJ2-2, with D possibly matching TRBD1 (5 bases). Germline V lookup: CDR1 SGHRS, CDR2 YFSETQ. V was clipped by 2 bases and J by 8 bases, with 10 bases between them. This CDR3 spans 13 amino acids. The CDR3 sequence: CASSFPKGGELFF. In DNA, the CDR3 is TGCGCCAGCAGCTTCCCTAAGGGGGGGGAGCTGTTTTTT.

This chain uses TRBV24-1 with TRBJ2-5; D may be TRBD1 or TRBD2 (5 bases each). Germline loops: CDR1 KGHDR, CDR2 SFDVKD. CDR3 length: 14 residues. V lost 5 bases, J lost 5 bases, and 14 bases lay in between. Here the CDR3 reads CATSGGTKGETQYF. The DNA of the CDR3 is TGTGCCACCAGTGGAGGGACGAAGGGGGAGACCCAGTACTTC.

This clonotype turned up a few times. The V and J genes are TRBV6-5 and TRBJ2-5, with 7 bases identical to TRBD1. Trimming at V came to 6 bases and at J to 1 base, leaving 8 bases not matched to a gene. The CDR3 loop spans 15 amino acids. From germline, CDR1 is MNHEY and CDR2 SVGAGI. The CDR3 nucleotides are TGTGCCAGCAGCCTTGAGACAGGGATCCAAGAGACCCAGTACTTC. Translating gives CASSLETGIQETQYF.

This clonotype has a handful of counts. DNA of the CDR3: TGTGCCAGCAGCCTCAGGACGGACAACTCTGGAAACACCATATATTTT. Its protein is CASSLRTDNSGNTIYF. The chain has TRBV11-2 and TRBJ1-3, with a possible D match to TRBD1 (5 bases). The CDR3 runs to 16 residues. V dropped 5 bases and J dropped 0 bases, with 14 bases sitting between them. Germline lookup yields CDR1 SGHAT and CDR2 FQNNGV.

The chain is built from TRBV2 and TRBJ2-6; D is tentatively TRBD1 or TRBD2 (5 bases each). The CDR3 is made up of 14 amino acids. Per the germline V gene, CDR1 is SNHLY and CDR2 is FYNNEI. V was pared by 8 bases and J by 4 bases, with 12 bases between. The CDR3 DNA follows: TGTGCCAGCGGGACCCTGACCGGGGCCAACGTCCTGACTTTC. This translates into CASGTLTGANVLTF.

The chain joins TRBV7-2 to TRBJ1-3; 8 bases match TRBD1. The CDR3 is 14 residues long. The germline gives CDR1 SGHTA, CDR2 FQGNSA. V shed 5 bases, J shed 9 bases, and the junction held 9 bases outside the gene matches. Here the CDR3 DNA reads TGTGCCAGCAGCCTCGGACAGGGATCGGGCACCATATATTTT. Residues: CASSLGQGSGTIYF.

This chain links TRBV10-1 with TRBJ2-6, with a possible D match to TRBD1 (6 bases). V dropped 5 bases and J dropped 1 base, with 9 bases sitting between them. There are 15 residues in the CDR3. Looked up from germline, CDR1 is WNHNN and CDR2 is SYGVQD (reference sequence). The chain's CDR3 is CASSSGQSGANVLTF. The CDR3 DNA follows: TGCGCCAGCAGTTCCGGACAGTCTGGGGCCAACGTCCTGACTTTC.

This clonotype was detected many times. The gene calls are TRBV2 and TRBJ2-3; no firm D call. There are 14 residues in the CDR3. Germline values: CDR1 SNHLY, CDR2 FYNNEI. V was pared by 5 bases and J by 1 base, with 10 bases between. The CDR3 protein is CASSLTWGTDTQYF. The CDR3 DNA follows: TGTGCCAGCAGTTTGACCTGGGGCACAGATACGCAGTATTTT. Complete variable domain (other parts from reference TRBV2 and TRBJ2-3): EPEVTQTPSHQVTQMGQEVILRCVPISNHLYFYWYRQILGQKVEFLVSFYNNEISEKSEIFDDQFSVERPDGSNFTLKIRSTKLEDSAMYFCASSLTWGTDTQYFGPGTRLTVL.